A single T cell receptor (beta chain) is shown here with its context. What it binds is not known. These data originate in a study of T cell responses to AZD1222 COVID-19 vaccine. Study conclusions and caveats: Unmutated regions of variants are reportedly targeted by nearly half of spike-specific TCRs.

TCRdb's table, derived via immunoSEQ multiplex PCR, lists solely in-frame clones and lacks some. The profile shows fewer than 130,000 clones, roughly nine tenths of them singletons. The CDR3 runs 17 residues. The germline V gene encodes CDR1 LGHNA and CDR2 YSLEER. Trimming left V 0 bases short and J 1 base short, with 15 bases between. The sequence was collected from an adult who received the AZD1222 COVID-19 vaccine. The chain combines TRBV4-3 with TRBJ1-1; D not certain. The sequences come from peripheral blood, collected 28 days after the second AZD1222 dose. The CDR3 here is CASSQDYVRWQNTEAFF. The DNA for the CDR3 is TGCGCCAGCAGCCAAGATTATGTTAGATGGCAGAACACTGAAGCTTTCTTT.